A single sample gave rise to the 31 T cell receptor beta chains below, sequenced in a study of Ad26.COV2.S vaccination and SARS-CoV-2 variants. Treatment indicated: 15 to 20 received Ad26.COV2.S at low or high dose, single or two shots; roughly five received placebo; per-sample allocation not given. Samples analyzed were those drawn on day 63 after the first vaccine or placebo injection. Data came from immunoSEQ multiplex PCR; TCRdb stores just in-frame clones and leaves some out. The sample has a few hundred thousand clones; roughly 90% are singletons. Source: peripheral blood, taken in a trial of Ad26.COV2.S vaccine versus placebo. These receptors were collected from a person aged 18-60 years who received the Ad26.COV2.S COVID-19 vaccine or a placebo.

DNA of the CDR3: TGTGCCAGCAGCGTGACAGGGCGGAACACTGAAGCTTTCTTT. Protein sequence: CASSVTGRNTEAFF. The chain is built from TRBV9 and TRBJ1-1, with 7 nucleotides matching TRBD1. CDR3 length: 14 amino acids. Germline-derived CDR1 and CDR2 are SGDLS and YYNGEE. Trimming removed 2 bases from V and 1 base from J; junction bases left unmatched: 2.

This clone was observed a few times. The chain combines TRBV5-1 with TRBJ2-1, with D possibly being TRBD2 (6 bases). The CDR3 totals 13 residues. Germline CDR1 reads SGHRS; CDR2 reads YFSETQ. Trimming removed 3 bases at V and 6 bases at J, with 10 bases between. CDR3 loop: CASSSGVGNEQFF. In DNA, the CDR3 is TGCGCCAGCAGCTCGGGGGTGGGCAATGAGCAGTTCTTC.

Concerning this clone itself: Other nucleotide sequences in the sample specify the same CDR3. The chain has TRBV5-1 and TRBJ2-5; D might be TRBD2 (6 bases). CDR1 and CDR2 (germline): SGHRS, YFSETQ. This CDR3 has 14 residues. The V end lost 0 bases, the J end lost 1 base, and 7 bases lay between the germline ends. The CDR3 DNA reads TGCGCCAGCAGCTTGGAAGCGGGCCAAGAGACCCAGTACTTC. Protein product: CASSLEAGQETQYF.

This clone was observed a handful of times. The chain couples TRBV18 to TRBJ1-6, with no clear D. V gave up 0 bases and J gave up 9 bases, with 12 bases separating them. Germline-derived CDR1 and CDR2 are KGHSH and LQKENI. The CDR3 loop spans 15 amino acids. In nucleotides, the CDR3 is TGTGCCAGCTCACCACCCGGAATAGGGAGTTCACCCCTCCACTTT. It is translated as CASSPPGIGSSPLHF.

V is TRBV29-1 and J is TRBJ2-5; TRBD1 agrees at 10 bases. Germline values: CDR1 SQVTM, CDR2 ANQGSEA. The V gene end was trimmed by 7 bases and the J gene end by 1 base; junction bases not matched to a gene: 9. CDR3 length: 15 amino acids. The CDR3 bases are TGCAGCGCAACGGACAGGGGGATCACCCAAGAGACCCAGTACTTC. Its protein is CSATDRGITQETQYF.

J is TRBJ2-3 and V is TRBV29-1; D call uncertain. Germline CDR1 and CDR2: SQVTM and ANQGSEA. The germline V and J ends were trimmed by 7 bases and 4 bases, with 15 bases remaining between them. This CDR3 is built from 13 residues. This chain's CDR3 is CSASEIVPDTQYF. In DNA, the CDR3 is TGCAGCGCCTCGGAAATCGTCCCAGATACGCAGTATTTT.

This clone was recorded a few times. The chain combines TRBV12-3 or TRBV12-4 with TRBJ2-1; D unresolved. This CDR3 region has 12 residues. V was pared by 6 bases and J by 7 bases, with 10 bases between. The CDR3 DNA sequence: TGTGCCAGCAGGATAATGGGGAATGAGCAGTTCTTC. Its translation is CASRIMGNEQFF.

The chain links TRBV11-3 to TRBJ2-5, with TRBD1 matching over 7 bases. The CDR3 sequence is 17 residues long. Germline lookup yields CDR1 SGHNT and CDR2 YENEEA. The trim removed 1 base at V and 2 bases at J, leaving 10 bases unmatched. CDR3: CASSLGSPGTEQETQYF. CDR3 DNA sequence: TGTGCCAGCAGCTTAGGCTCACCCGGGACAGAACAAGAGACCCAGTACTTC.

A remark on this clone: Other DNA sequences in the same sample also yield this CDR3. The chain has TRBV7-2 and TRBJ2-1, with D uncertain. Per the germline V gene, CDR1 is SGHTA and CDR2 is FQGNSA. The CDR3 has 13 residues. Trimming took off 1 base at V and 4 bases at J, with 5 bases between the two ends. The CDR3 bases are TGTGCCAGCAGCTTAGGCACTTACAATGAGCAGTTCTTC. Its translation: CASSLGTYNEQFF.

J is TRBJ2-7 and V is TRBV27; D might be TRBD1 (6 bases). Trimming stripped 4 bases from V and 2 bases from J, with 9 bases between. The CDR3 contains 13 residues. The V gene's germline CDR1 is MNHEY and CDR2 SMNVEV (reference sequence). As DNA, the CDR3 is TGTGCCAGCAGTTGGCAGGGGACCTACGAGCAGTACTTC. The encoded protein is CASSWQGTYEQYF.

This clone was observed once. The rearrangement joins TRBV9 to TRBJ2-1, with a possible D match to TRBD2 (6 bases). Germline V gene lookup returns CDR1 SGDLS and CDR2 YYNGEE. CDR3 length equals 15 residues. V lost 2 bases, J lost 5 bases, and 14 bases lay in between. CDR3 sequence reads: CASSVSKRADNEQFF. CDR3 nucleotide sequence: TGTGCCAGCAGCGTCTCGAAGCGGGCCGACAATGAGCAGTTCTTC.

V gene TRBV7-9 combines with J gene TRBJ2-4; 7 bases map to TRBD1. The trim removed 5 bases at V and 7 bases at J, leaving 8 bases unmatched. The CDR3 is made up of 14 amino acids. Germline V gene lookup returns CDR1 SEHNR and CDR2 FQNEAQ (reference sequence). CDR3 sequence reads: CASSEGTVSNIQYF. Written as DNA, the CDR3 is TGTGCCAGCAGCGAAGGGACAGTTAGTAACATTCAGTACTTC.

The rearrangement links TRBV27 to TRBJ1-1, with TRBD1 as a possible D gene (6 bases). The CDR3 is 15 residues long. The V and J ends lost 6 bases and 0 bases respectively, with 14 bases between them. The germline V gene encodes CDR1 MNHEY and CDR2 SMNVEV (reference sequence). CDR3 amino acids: CASREATGMNTEAFF. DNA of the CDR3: TGTGCCAGCAGAGAGGCTACAGGGATGAACACTGAAGCTTTCTTT.

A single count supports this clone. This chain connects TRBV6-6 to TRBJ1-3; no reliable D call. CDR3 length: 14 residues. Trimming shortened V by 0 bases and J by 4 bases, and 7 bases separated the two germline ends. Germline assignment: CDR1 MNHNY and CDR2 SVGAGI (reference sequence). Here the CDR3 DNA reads TGTGCCAGCAGTTACTCTAGGATAGGAAACACCATATATTTT. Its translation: CASSYSRIGNTIYF.

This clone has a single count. This CDR3 is CASSYYLDYTDTQYF. DNA of the CDR3: TGTGCCAGCAGTTACTATCTGGATTACACAGATACGCAGTATTTT. V gene TRBV6-5 combines with J gene TRBJ2-3; the D is unclear. V shed 1 base and J shed 2 bases, with 10 bases lying between them. This CDR3 has 15 residues. Germline CDR1 MNHEY, CDR2 SVGAGI.

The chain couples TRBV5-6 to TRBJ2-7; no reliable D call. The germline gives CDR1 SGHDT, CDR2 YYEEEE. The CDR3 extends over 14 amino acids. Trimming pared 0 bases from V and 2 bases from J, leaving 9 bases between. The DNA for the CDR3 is TGTGCCAGCAGCTTGGGATACGGGCCCTACGAGCAGTACTTC. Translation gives CASSLGYGPYEQYF.

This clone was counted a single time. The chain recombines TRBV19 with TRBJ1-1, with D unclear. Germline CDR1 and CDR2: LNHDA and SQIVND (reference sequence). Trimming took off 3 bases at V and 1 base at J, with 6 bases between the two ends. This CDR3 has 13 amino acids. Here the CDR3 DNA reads TGTGCCAGTAGTATTCCTGGGAACACTGAAGCTTTCTTT. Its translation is CASSIPGNTEAFF.

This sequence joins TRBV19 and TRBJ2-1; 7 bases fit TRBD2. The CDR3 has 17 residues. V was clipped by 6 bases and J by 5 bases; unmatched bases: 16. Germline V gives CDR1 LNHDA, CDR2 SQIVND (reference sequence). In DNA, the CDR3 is TGTGCCAGTAGCCGCACCCTCCCTAGCGGAGGTGACAATGAGCAGTTCTTC. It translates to CASSRTLPSGGDNEQFF.

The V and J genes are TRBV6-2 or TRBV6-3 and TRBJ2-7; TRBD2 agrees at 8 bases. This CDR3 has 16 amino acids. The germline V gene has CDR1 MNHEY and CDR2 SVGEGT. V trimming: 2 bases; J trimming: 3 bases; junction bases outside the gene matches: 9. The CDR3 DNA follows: TGTGCCAGCAGTTACCGATTAGCGGGGTTCCTCTACGAGCAGTACTTC. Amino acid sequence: CASSYRLAGFLYEQYF.

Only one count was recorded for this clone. The chain's CDR3 is CASSPQGLAGHEQFF. The CDR3 DNA reads TGTGCCAGCAGCCCACAGGGACTAGCGGGACATGAGCAGTTCTTC. The chain couples TRBV7-2 to TRBJ2-1; 13 bases agree with TRBD2. The CDR3 is 15 residues long. Germline values: CDR1 SGHTA, CDR2 FQGNSA. J was trimmed by 8 bases and V by 5 bases; bases with no gene match: 6.

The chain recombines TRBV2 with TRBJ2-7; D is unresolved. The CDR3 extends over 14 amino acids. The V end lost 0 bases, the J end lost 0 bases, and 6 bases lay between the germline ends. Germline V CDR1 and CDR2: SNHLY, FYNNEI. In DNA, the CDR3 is TGTGCCAGCAGTGAAGCGATTAACTCCTACGAGCAGTACTTC. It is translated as CASSEAINSYEQYF.

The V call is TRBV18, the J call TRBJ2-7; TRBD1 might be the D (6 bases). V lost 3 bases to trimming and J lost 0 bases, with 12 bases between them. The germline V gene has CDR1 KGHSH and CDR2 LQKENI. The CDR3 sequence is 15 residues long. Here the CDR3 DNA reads TGTGCCAGCTCACCTCCGGGACAAAGCTCCTACGAGCAGTACTTC. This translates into CASSPPGQSSYEQYF.

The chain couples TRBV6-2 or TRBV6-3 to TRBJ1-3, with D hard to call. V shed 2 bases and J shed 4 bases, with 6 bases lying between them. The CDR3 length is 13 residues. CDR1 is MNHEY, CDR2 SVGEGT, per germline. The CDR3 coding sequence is TGTGCCAGCAGTTACAGGGTCGGAAACACCATATATTTT. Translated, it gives CASSYRVGNTIYF.

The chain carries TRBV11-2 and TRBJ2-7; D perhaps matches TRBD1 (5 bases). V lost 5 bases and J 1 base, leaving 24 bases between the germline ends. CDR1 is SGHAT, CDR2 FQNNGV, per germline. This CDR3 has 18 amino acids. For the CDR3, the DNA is TGTGCCAGCAGCCAACGGTCCTTAACAGGATACGCTTCCTACGAGCAGTACTTC. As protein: CASSQRSLTGYASYEQYF. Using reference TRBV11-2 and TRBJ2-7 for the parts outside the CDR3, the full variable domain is EAGVAQSPRYKIIEKRQSVAFWCNPISGHATLYWYQQILGQGPKLLIQFQNNGVVDDSQLPKDRFSAERLKGVDSTLKIQPAKLEDSAVYLCASSQRSLTGYASYEQYFGPGTRLTVT.

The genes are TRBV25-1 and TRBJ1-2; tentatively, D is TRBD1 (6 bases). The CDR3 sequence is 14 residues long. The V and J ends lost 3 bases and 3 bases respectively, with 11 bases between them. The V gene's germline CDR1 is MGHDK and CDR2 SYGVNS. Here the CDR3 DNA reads TGTGCCAGCAGTGATCAGGGGTCCTACTATGGCTACACCTTC. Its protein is CASSDQGSYYGYTF.

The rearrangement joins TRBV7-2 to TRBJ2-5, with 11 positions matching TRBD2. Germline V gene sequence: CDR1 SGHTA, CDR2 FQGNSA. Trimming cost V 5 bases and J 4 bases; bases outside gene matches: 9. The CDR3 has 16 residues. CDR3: CASSHRLAGFGETQYF. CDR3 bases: TGTGCCAGCAGCCATCGACTAGCGGGATTCGGAGAGACCCAGTACTTC.

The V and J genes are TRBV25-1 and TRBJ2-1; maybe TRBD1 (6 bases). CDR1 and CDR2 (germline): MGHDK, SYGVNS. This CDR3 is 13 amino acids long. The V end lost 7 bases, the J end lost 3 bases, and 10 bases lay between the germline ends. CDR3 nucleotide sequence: TGTGCCAGCACCAGGGGTTACTACAATGAGCAGTTCTTC. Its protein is CASTRGYYNEQFF.

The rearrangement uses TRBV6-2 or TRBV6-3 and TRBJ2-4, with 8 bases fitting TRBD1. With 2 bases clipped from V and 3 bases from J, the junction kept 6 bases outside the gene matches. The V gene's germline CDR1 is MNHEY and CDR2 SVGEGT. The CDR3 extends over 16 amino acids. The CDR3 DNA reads TGTGCCAGCAGTTACCCAGGGACAGGAGACAAAAACATTCAGTACTTC. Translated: CASSYPGTGDKNIQYF.

CDR3 DNA: TGCGCCAGCAGTGAGTCGAAGGTAGCGGGATACTACAATGAGCAGTTCTTC. Protein sequence: CASSESKVAGYYNEQFF. The V and J genes are TRBV10-1 and TRBJ2-1, with 8 nucleotides matching TRBD2. With V trimmed by 0 bases and J by 3 bases, 7 bases remained unmatched. The CDR3 totals 17 residues. Germline CDR1 is WNHNN and CDR2 is SYGVQD (reference sequence).

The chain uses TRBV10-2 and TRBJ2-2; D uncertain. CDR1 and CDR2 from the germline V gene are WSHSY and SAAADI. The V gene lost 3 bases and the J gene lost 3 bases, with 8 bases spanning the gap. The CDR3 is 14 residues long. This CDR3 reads CASSELGYTGELFF. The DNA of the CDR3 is TGCGCCAGCAGTGAATTGGGGTACACCGGGGAGCTGTTTTTT.

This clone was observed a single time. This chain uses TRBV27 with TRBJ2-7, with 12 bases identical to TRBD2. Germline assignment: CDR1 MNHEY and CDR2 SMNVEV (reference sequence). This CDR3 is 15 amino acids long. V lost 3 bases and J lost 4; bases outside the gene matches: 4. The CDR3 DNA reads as TGTGCCAGCAGTTTTAGACTAGCGGGAGAATACGAGCAGTACTTC. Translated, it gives CASSFRLAGEYEQYF.